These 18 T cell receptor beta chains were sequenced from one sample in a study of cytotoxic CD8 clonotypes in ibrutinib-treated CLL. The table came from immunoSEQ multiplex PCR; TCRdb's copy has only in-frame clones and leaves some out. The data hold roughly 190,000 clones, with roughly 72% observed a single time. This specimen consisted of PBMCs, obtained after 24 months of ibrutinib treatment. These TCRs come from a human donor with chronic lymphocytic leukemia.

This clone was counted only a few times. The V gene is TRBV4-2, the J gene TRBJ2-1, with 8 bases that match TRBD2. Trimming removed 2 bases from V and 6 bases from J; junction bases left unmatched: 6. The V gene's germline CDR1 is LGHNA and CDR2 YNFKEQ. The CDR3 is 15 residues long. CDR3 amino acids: CASSQLAGTANEQFF. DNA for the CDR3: TGTGCCAGCAGCCAACTAGCGGGCACCGCCAATGAGCAGTTCTTC.

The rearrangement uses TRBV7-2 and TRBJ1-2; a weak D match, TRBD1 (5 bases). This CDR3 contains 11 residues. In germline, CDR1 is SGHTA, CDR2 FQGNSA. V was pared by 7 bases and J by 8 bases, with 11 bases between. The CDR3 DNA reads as TGTGCCAGCACCAACCGGGGGGGCTACACCTTC. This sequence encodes CASTNRGGYTF.

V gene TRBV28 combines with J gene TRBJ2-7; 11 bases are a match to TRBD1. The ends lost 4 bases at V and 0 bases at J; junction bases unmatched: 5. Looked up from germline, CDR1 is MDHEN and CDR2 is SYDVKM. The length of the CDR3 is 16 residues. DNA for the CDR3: TGTGCCAGCAGTTCACCCGGGACAGGGGGCTCCTACGAGCAGTACTTC. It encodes CASSSPGTGGSYEQYF.

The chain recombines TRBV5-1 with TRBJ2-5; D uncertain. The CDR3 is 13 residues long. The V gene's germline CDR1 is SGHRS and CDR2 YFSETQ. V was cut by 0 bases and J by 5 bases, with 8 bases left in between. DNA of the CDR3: TGCGCCAGCAGCTTGGCTTTAGGGGAGACCCAGTACTTC. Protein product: CASSLALGETQYF.

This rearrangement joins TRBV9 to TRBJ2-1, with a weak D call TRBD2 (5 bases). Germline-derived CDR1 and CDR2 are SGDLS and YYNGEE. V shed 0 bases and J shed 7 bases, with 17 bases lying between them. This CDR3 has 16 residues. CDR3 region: CASSVGSRDYLNEQFF. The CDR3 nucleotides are TGTGCCAGCAGCGTAGGGTCGAGAGACTATTTGAATGAGCAGTTCTTC.

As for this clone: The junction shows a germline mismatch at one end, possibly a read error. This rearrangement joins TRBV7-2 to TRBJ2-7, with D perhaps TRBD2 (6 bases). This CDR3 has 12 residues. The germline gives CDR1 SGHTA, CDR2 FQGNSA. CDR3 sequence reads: CASSWDSHEQYF. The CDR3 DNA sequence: TGTGCCAGCAGTTGGGACTCCCACGAGCAGTACTTC.

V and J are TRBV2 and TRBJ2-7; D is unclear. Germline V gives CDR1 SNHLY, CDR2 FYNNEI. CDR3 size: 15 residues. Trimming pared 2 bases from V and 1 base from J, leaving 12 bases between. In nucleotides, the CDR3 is TGTGCCAGCAGTGAATTGTTAGACTTTTCCTACGAGCAGTACTTC. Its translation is CASSELLDFSYEQYF. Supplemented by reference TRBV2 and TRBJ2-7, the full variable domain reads EPEVTQTPSHQVTQMGQEVILRCVPISNHLYFYWYRQILGQKVEFLVSFYNNEISEKSEIFDDQFSVERPDGSNFTLKIRSTKLEDSAMYFCASSELLDFSYEQYFGPGTRLTVT.

The CDR3 here is CASSPDLGNQPQHF. In DNA, the CDR3 is TGTGCCAGTAGTCCAGATTTGGGCAATCAGCCCCAGCATTTT. The chain recombines TRBV19 with TRBJ1-5; D unresolved. CDR1 and CDR2 from the germline V gene are LNHDA and SQIVND (reference sequence). The CDR3 is 14 residues long. Trimming removed 5 bases at V and 2 bases at J, with 10 bases between.

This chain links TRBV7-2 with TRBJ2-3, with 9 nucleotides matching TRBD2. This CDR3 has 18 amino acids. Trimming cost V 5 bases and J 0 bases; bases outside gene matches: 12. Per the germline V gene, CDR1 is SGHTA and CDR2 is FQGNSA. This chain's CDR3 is CASSISETSGISTDTQYF. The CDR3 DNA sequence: TGTGCCAGCAGCATCAGCGAGACTAGCGGTATAAGCACAGATACGCAGTATTTT.

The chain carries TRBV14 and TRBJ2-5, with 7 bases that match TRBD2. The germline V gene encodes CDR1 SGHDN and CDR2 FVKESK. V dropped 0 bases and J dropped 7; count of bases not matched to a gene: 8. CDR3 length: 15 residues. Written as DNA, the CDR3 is TGTGCCAGCAGCCAAGATCGCGGGGGTGGAAGGACCCAGTACTTC. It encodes CASSQDRGGGRTQYF.

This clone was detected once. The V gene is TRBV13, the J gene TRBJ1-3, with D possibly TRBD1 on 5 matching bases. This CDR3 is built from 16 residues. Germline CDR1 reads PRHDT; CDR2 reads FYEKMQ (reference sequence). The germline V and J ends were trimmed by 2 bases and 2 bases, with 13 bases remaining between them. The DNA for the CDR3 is TGTGCCAGCAGCTTATTGCCAGGGTACGCTGGAAACACCATATATTTT. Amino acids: CASSLLPGYAGNTIYF.

The CDR3 is CASSLTASGRNTDTQYF. CDR3 nucleotide sequence: TGCGCCAGCAGCTTGACGGCTAGCGGGAGGAACACAGATACGCAGTATTTT. The chain couples TRBV5-1 to TRBJ2-3; 11 bases are a match to TRBD2. This CDR3 is built from 17 residues. V shed 1 base and J 2 bases; nucleotides not matched to a gene: 6. In germline, CDR1 is SGHRS, CDR2 YFSETQ.

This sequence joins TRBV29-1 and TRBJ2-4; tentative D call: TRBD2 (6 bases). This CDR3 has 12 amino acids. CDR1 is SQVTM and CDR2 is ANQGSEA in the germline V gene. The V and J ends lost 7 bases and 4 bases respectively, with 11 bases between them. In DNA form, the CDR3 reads TGCAGCGCATCCCGGGAGAAAAACATTCAGTACTTC. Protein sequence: CSASREKNIQYF. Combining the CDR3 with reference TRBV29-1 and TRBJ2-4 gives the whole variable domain SAVISQKPSRDICQRGTSLTIQCQVDSQVTMMFWYRQQPGQSLTLIATANQGSEATYESGFVIDKFPISRPNLTFSTLTVSNMSPEDSSIYLCSASREKNIQYFGAGTRLSVL.

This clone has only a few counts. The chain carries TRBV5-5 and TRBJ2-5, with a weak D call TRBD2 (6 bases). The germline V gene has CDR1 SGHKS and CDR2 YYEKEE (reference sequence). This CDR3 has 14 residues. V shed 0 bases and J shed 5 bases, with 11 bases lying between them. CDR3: CASSLVRGKETQYF. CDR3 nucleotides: TGTGCCAGCAGCTTGGTTCGGGGGAAGGAGACCCAGTACTTC.

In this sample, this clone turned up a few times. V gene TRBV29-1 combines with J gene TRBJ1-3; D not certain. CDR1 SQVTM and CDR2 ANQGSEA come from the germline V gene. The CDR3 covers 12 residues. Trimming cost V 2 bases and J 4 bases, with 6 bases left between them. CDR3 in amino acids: CSVETAGNTIYF. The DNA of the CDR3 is TGCAGCGTTGAAACAGCAGGAAACACCATATATTTT.

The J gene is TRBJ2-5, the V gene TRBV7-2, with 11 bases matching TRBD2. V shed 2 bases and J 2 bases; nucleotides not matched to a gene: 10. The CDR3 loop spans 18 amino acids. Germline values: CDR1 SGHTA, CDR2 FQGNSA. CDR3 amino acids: CASSLPPGTSGLQETQYF. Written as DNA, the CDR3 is TGTGCCAGCAGCTTACCCCCCGGGACTAGCGGTTTACAAGAGACCCAGTACTTC.

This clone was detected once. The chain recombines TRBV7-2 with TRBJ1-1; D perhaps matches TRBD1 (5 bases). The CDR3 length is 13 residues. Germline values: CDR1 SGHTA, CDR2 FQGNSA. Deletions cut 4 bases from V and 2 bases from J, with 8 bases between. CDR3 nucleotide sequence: TGTGCCAGCAGCTCAGGGATCAACACTGAAGCTTTCTTT. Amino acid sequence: CASSSGINTEAFF.

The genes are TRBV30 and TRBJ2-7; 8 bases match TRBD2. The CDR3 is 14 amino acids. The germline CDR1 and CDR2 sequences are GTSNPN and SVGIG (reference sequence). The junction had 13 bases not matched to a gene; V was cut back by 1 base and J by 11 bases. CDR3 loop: CAWSASSGSFLEYF. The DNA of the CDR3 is TGTGCCTGGAGTGCATCGAGCGGGAGTTTTTTAGAGTACTTC.